This T cell receptor beta chain came from a study of identifying expanded T cells in peripheral blood. The V end lost 8 bases, the J end lost 0 bases, and 8 bases lay between the germline ends. This CDR3 comprises 13 residues. Per germline, CDR1 MNHNY and CDR2 SVGAGI (reference sequence). The assay was immunoSEQ multiplex PCR, and TCRdb's table has in-frame clones only and misses some. The table shows tens of thousands of clones, with 80% to 90% occurring only once. The material sequenced was blood. This clonotype originated in a person between 18 and 75 years old in good health. This sequence joins TRBV6-6 and TRBJ1-3; weak D call: TRBD1 (5 bases). CDR3 nucleotide sequence: TGTGCCAGCCGGGACTACTCTGGAAACACCATATATTTT. It is translated as CASRDYSGNTIYF.